This paragraph covers one T cell receptor beta chain sequence. Clones were sequenced by immunoSEQ multiplex PCR, and TCRdb holds only the in-frame ones, with some missing. The sample has over 120,000 clones, approximately 88% seen once. These data belong to a study of blood T cell repertoires in COVID-19. The CDR3 covers 15 residues. CDR1 LGHDT and CDR2 YNNKEL come from the germline V gene (reference sequence). J gave up 7 bases and V 1 base, and 4 bases lay outside the gene matches. Sample: peripheral blood. This sequence joins TRBV3-1 (or the pseudogene TRBV3-2) and TRBJ2-1; the match to TRBD2 covers 10 bases. The clonotype was recovered from a human donor in a cohort sampled during active COVID-19. The CDR3, as DNA: TGTGCCAGCAGCCAAGGGAGCGGGAGGGCGAATGAGCAGTTCTTC. As protein: CASSQGSGRANEQFF.